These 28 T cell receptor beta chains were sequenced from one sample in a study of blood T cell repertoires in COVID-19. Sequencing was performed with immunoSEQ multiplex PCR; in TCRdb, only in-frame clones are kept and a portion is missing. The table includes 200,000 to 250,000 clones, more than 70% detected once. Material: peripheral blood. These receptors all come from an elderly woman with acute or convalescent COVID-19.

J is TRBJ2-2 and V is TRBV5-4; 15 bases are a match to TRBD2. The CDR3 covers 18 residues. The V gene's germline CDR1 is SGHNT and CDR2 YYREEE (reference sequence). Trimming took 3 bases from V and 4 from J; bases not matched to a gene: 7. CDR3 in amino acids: CASSYGTSGGRSTGELFF. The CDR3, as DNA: TGTGCCAGCAGCTACGGGACTAGCGGGGGGCGCAGCACCGGGGAGCTGTTTTTT.

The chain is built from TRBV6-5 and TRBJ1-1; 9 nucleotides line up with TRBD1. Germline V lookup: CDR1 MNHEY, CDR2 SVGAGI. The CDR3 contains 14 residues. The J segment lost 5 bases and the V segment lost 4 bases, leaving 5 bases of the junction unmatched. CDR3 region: CASSSRDRETEAFF. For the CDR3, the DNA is TGTGCCAGCAGTTCCAGGGACAGGGAAACTGAAGCTTTCTTT.

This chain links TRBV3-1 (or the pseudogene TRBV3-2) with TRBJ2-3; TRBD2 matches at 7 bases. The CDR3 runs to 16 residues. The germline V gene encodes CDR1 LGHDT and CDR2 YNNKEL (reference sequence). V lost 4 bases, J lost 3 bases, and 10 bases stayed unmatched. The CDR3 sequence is CASSPQGAGWTDTQYF. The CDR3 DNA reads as TGTGCCAGCAGCCCGCAGGGAGCGGGGTGGACAGATACGCAGTATTTT.

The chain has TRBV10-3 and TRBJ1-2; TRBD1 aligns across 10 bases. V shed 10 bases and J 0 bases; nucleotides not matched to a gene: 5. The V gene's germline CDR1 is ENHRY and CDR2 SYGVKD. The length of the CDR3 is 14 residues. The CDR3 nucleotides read TGTGCCACGGCCGGACAGGGGGCTAACTATGGCTACACCTTC. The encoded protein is CATAGQGANYGYTF.

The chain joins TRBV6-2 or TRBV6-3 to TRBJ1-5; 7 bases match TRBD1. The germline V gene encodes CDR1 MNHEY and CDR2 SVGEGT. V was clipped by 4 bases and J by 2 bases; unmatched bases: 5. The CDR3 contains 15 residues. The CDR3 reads CASSSEGQRNQPQHF. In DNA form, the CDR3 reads TGTGCCAGCAGTTCAGAGGGACAGCGCAATCAGCCCCAGCATTTT.

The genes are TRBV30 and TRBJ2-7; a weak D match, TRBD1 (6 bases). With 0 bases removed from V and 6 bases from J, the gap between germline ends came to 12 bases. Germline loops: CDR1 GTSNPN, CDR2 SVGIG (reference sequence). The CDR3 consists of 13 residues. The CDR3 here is CAWSVSLGGEQYF. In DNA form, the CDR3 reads TGTGCCTGGAGTGTAAGCCTAGGGGGCGAGCAGTACTTC.

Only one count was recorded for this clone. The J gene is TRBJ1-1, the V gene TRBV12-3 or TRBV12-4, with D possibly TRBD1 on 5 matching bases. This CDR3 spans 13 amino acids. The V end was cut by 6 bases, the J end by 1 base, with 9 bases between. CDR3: CASRRQTNTEAFF. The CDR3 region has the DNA TGTGCCAGCAGGAGACAGACGAACACTGAAGCTTTCTTT.

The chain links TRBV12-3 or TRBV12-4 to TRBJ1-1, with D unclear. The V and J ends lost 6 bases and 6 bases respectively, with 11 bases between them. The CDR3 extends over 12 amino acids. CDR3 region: CASRVQVSEAFF. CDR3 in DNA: TGTGCCAGCAGAGTTCAGGTATCTGAAGCTTTCTTT.

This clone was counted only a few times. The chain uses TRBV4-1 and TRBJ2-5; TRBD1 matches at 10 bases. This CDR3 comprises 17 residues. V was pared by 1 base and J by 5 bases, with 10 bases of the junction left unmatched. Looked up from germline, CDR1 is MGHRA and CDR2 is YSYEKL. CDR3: CASSQAWTGGRWETQYF. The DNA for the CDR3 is TGCGCCAGCAGCCAAGCCTGGACAGGGGGTCGGTGGGAGACCCAGTACTTC.

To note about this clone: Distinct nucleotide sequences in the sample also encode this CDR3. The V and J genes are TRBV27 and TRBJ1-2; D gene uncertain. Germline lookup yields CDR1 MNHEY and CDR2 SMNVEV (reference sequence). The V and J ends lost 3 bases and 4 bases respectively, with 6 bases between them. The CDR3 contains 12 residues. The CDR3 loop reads CASSFSGYGYTF. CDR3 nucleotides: TGTGCCAGCAGTTTTTCGGGCTATGGCTACACCTTC.

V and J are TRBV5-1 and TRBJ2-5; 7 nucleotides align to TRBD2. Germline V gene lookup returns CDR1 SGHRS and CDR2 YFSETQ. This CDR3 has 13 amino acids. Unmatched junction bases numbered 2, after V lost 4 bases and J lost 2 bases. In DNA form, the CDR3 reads TGCGCCAGCAGCAGCGGGGTTCAAGAGACCCAGTACTTC. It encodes CASSSGVQETQYF.

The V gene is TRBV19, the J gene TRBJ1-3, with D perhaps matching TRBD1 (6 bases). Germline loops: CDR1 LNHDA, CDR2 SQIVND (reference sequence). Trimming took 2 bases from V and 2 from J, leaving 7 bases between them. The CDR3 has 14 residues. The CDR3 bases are TGTGCCAGTAGTATAAGACAGGCTGGAAACACCATATATTTT. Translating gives CASSIRQAGNTIYF.

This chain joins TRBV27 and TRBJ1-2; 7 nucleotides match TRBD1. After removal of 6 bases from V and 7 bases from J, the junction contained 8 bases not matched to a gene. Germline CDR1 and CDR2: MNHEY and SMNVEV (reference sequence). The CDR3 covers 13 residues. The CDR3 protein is CASRTGDRAGYTF. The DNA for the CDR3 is TGTGCCAGCAGAACAGGGGATCGGGCTGGCTACACCTTC.

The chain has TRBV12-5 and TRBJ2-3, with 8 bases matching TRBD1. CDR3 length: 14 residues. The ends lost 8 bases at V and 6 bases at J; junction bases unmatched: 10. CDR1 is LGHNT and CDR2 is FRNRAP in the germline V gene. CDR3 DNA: TGTGCTAGTAACTCGGGACAGGCGATCGATACGCAGTATTTT. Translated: CASNSGQAIDTQYF. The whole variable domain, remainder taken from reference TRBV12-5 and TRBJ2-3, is DARVTQTPRHKVTEMGQEVTMRCQPILGHNTVFWYRQTMMQGLELLAYFRNRAPLDDSGMPKDRFSAEMPDATLATLKIQPSEPRDSAVYFCASNSGQAIDTQYFGPGTRLTVL.

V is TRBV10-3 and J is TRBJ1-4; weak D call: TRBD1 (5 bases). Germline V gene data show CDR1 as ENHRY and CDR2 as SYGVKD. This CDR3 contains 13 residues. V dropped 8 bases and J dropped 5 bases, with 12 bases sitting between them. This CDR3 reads CAIRTGVNEKLFF. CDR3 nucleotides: TGTGCCATCCGGACGGGGGTAAATGAAAAACTGTTTTTT.

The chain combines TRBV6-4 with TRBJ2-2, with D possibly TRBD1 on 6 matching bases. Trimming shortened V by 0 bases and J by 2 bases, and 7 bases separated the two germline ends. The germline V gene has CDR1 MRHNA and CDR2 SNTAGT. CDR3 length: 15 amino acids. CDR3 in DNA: TGTGCCAGCAGTGACTCGGACAGCAACACCGGGGAGCTGTTTTTT. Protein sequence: CASSDSDSNTGELFF.

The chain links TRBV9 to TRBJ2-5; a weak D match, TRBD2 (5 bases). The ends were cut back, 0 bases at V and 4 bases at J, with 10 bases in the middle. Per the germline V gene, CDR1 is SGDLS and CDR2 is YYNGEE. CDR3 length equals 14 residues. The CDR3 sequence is CASSVAPGRETQYF. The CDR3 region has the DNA TGTGCCAGCAGCGTAGCGCCGGGAAGAGAGACCCAGTACTTC.

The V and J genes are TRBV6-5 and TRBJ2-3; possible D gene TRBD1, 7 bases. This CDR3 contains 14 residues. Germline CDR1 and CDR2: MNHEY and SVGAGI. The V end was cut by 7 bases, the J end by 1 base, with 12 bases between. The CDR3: CASMEGAGTDTQYF. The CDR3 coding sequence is TGTGCCAGCATGGAGGGGGCCGGCACAGATACGCAGTATTTT.

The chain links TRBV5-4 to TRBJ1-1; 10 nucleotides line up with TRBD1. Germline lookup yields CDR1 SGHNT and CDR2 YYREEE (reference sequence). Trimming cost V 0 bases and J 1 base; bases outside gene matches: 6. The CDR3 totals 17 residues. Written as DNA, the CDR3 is TGTGCCAGCAGCTTGGGACAGGGGGCGAATTCGAACACTGAAGCTTTCTTT. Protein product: CASSLGQGANSNTEAFF.

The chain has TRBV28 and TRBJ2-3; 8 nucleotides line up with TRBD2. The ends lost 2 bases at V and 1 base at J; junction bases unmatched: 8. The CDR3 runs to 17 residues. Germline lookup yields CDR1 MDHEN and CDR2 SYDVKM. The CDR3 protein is CASSLLSPGGGTDTQYF. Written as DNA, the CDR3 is TGTGCCAGCAGTTTACTGTCCCCCGGGGGGGGCACAGATACGCAGTATTTT.

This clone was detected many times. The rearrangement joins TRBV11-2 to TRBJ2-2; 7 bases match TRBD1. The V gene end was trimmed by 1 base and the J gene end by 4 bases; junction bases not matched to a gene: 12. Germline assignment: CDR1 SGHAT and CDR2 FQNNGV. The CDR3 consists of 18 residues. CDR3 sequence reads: CASSLAHLQGSFTGELFF. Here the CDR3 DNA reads TGTGCCAGCAGCTTAGCCCATTTACAGGGGTCGTTCACCGGGGAGCTGTTTTTT.

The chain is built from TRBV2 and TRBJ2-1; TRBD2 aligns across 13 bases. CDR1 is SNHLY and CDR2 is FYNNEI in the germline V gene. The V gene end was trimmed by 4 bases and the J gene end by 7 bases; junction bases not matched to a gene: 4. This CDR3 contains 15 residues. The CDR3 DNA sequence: TGTGCCAGCAGTGGACTAGCGGGGGGCCGGAATGAGCAGTTCTTC. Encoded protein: CASSGLAGGRNEQFF.

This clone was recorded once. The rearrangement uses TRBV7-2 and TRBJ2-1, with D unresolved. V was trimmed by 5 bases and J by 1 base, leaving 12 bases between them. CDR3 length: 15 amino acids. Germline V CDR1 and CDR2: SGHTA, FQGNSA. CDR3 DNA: TGTGCCAGCAGCCCTCAGAGCGATTCCTACAATGAGCAGTTCTTC. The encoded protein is CASSPQSDSYNEQFF.

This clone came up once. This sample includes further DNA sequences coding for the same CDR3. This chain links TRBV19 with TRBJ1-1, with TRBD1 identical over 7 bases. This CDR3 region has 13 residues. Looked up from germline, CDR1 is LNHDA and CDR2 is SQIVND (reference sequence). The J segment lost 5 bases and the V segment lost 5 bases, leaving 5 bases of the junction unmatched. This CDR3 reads CASSEGAGTEAFF. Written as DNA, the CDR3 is TGTGCCAGTAGTGAGGGGGCTGGTACTGAAGCTTTCTTT.

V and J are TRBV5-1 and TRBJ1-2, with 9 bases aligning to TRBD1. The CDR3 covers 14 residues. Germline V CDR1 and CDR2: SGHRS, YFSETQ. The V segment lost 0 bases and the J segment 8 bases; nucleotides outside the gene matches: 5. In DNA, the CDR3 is TGCGCCAGCAGCTTGGAGGGACAGGGACTCGGCTACACCTTC. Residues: CASSLEGQGLGYTF. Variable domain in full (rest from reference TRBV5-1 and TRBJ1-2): KAGVTQTPRYLIKTRGQQVTLSCSPISGHRSVSWYQQTPGQGLQFLFEYFSETQRNKGNFPGRFSGRQFSNSRSEMNVSTLELGDSALYLCASSLEGQGLGYTFGSGTRLTVV.

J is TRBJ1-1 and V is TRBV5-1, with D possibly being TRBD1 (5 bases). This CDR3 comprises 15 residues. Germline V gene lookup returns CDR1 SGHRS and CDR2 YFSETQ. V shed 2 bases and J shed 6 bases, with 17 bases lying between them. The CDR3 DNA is TGCGCCAGCAGCTTATCAGGGTCCCCCACCTCTGAAGCTTTCTTT. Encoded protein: CASSLSGSPTSEAFF.

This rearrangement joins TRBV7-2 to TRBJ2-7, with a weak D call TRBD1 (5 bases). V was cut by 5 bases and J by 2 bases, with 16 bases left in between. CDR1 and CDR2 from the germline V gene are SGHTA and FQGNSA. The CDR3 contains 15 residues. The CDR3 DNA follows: TGTGCCAGCAGCCAACAGGCGTCACCCACCTACGAGCAGTACTTC. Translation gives CASSQQASPTYEQYF.

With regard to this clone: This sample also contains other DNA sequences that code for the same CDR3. CDR3 in DNA: TGTGCCAGCAGTTCCCTTGGGACAGGGTCCTACGAGCAGTACTTC. This gives the protein CASSSLGTGSYEQYF. The chain joins TRBV27 to TRBJ2-7, with 9 nucleotides matching TRBD1. The CDR3 totals 15 residues. Per the germline V gene, CDR1 is MNHEY and CDR2 is SMNVEV (reference sequence). Trimming cost V 4 bases and J 1 base; bases outside gene matches: 5.